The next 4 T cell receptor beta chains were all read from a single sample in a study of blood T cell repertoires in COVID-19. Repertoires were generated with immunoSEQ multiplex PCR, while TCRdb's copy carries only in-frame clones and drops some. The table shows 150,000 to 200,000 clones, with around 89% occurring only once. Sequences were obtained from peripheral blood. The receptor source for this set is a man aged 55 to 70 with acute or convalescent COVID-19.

The CDR3 DNA sequence: TGTGCCAGCAGCGTAGGCCTAGCGGGGGGCCTCTCCTACAATGAGCAGTTCTTC. It translates to CASSVGLAGGLSYNEQFF. The chain uses TRBV9 and TRBJ2-1, with 11 bases lining up with TRBD2. The CDR3 has 18 amino acids. Germline-derived CDR1 and CDR2 are SGDLS and YYNGEE. The junction had 5 bases not matched to a gene; V was cut back by 0 bases and J by 0 bases.

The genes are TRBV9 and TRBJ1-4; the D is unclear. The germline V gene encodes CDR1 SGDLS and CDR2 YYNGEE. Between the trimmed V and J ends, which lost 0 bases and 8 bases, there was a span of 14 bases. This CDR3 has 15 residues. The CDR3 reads CASSVATGTGEKLFF. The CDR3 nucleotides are TGTGCCAGCAGCGTAGCTACGGGTACGGGGGAAAAACTGTTTTTT. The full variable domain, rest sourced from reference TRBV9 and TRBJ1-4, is DSGVTQTPKHLITATGQRVTLRCSPRSGDLSVYWYQQSLDQGLQFLIQYYNGEERAKGNILERFSAQQFPDLHSELNLSSLELGDSALYFCASSVATGTGEKLFFGSGTQLSVL.

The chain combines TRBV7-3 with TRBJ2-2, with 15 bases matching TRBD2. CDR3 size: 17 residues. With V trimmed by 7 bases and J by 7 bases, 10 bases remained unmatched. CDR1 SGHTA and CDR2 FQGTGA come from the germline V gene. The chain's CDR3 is CASNRGGLAGGLGELFF. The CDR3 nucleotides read TGTGCCAGCAACCGGGGGGGACTAGCGGGAGGCCTCGGGGAGCTGTTTTTT.

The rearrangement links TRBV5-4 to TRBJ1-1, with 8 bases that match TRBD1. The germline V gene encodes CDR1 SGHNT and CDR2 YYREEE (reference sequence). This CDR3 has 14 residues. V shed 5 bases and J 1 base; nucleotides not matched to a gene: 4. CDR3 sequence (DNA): TGTGCCAGCAGGCGGGACAGGAGGAACACTGAAGCTTTCTTT. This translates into CASRRDRRNTEAFF.